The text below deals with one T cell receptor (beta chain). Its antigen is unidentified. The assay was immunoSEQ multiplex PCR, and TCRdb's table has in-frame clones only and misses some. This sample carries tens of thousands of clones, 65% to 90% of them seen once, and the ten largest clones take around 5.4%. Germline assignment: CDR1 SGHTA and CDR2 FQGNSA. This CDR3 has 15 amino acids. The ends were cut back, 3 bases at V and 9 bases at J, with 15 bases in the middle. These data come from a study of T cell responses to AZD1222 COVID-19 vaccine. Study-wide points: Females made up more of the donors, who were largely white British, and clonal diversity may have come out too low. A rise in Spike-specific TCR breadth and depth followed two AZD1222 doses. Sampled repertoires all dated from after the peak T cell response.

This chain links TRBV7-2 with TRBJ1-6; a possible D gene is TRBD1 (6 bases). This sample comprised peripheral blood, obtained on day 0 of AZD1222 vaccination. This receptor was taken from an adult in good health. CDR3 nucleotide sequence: TGTGCCAGCAGCTTCCTACAGGGTAACGGTTCACCCCTCCACTTT. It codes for CASSFLQGNGSPLHF. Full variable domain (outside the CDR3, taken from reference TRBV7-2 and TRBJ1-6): GAGVSQSPSNKVTEKGKDVELRCDPISGHTALYWYRQSLGQGLEFLIYFQGNSAPDKSGLPSDRFSAERTGGSVSTLTIQRTQQEDSAVYLCASSFLQGNGSPLHFGNGTRLTVT.